The 2 T cell receptor beta chains in this list originate from one sample, sequenced in a study of metastatic and nonmetastatic thyroid tumors. Thyroid surgery had not been preceded by any treatment in any patient. Via MiXCR, TCRdb re-called the PCR reads. Of 35,000 to 50,000 clones listed, roughly a sixth are singletons. The sequenced material came from tumor tissue. The receptors shown here come from a female donor with papillary thyroid cancer or a benign thyroid nodule (not recorded which). Some clones in this sample may be carry-over from other donors' samples.

The CDR3 nucleotides read TGTGCCAGCAGTTTTCGAGTGGGGGGTACTATCACAGATACGCAGTATTTT. This sequence encodes CASSFRVGGTITDTQYF. V usage is TRBV6-5 and J usage is TRBJ2-3, with TRBD2 as a possible D gene (6 bases). Trimming removed 4 bases from V and 2 bases from J, with 19 bases in between. This CDR3 has 17 amino acids. Germline V gives CDR1 MNHEY, CDR2 SVGAGI.

This clone has a count of ten or more. CDR3 amino acids: CASSFGGFTDTQYF. Here the CDR3 DNA reads TGTGCCAGCAGCTTTGGTGGCTTCACAGATACGCAGTATTTT. J is TRBJ2-3 and V is TRBV11-2; no definite D call. V lost 3 bases to trimming and J lost 2 bases, with 9 bases between them. This CDR3 contains 14 residues. Germline V gene sequence: CDR1 SGHAT, CDR2 FQNNGV.